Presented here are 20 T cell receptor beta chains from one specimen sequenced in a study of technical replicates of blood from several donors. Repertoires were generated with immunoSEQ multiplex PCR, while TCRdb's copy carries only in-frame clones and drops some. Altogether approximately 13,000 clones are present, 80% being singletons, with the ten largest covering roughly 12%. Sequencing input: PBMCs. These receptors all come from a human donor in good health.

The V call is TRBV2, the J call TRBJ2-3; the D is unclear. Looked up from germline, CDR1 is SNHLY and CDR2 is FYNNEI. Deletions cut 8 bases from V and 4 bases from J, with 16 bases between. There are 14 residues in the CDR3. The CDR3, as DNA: TGTGCCAGCCATCGGCACTTCGCGGCAGATACGCAGTATTTT. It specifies CASHRHFAADTQYF. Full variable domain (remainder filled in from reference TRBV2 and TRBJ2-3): EPEVTQTPSHQVTQMGQEVILRCVPISNHLYFYWYRQILGQKVEFLVSFYNNEISEKSEIFDDQFSVERPDGSNFTLKIRSTKLEDSAMYFCASHRHFAADTQYFGPGTRLTVL.

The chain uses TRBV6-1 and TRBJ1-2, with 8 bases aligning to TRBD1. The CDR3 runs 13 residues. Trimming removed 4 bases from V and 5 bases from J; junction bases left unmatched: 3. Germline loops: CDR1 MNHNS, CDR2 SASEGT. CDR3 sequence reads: CASSARTGYGYTF. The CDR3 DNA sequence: TGTGCCAGCAGTGCTCGGACAGGGTATGGCTACACCTTC.

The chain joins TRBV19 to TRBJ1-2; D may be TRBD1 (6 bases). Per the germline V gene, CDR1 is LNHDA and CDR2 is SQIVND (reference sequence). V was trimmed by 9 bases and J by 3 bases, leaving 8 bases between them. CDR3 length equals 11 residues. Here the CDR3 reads CASRGDYGYTF. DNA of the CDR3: TGTGCCAGCAGGGGAGACTATGGCTACACCTTC.

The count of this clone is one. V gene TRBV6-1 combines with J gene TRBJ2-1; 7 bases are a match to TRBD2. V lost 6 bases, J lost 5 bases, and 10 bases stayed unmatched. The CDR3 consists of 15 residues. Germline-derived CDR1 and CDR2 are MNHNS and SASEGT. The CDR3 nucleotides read TGTGCCAGCAGCCCGCGGCAAGCGGGGAACAATGAGCAGTTCTTC. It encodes CASSPRQAGNNEQFF.

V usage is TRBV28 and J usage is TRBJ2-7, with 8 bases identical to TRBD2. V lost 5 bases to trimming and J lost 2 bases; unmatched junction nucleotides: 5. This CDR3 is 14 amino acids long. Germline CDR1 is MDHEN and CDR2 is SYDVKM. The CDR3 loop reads CASSVTSGAYEQYF. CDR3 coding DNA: TGTGCCAGCAGTGTAACTAGCGGAGCCTACGAGCAGTACTTC.

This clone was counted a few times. CDR3 in amino acids: CASSILGQYSNQPQHF. In DNA, the CDR3 is TGTGCCAGTAGTATATTGGGACAGTATAGCAATCAGCCCCAGCATTTT. The rearrangement links TRBV19 to TRBJ1-5; TRBD1 matches 7 bases. The CDR3 runs 16 residues. Trimming at V came to 2 bases and at J to 0 bases, leaving 4 bases not matched to a gene. Germline V gene lookup returns CDR1 LNHDA and CDR2 SQIVND (reference sequence).

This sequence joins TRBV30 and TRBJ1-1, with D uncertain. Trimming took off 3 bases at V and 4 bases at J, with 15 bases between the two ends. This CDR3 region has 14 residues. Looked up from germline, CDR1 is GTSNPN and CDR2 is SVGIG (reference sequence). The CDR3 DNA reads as TGTGCCTGGAGAGTAGCCGTCAGACGCACTGAAGCTTTCTTT. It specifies CAWRVAVRRTEAFF.

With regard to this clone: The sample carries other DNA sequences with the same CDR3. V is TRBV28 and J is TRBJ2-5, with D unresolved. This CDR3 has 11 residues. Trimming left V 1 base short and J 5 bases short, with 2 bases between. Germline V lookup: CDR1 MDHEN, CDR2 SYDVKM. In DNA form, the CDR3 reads TGTGCCAGCAGTTTATCTGAGACCCAGTACTTC. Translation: CASSLSETQYF. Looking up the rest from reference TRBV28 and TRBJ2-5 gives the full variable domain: DVKVTQSSRYLVKRTGEKVFLECVQDMDHENMFWYRQDPGLGLRLIYFSYDVKMKEKGDIPEGYSVSREKKERFSLILESASTNQTSMYLCASSLSETQYFGPGTRLLVL.

CDR3 region: CASSPRQGSEQFF. CDR3 nucleotide sequence: TGTGCCAGCAGCCCCAGACAGGGGAGTGAGCAGTTCTTC. The chain is built from TRBV7-8 and TRBJ2-1; 8 bases match TRBD1. With 5 bases clipped from V and 9 bases from J, the junction kept 6 bases outside the gene matches. This CDR3 has 13 residues. Germline V lookup: CDR1 SGHVS, CDR2 FQNEAQ.

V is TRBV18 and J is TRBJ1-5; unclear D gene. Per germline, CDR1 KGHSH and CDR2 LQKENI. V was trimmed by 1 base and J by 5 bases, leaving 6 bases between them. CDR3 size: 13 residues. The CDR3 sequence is CASSPRVDQPQHF. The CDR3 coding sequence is TGTGCCAGCTCACCACGAGTGGATCAGCCCCAGCATTTT.

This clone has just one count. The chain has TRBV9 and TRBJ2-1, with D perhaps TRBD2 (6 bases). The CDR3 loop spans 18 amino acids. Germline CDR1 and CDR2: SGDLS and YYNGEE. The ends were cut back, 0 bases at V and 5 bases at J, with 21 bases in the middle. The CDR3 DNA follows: TGTGCCAGCAGCGTAGCGCCCGCCTCTAGGGAGGCTCACAATGAGCAGTTCTTC. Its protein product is CASSVAPASREAHNEQFF.

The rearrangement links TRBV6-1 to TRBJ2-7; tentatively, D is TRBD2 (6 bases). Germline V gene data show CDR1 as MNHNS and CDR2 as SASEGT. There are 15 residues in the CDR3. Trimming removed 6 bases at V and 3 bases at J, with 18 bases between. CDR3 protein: CASRIGGGGSYEQYF. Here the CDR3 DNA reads TGTGCCAGCAGGATCGGGGGTGGGGGTAGCTACGAGCAGTACTTC.

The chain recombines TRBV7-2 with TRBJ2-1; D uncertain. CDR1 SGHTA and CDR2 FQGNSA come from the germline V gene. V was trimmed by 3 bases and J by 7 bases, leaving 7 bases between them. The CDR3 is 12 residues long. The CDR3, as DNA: TGTGCCAGCAGCTTCGTCGGTAATGAGCAGTTCTTC. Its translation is CASSFVGNEQFF.

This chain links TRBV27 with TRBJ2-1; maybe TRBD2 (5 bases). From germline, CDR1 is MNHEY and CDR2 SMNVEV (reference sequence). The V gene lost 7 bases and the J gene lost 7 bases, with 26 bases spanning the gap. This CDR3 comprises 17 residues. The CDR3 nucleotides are TGTGCCAGCACCCCTCAGATAGCGCGCCCTCTAAAAAATGAGCAGTTCTTC. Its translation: CASTPQIARPLKNEQFF.

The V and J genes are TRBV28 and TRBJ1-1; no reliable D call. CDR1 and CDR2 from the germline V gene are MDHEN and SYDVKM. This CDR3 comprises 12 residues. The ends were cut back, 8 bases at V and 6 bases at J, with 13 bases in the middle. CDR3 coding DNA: TGTGCCAGCCAGAGAAGCGGGCCTGAAGCTTTCTTT. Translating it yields CASQRSGPEAFF.

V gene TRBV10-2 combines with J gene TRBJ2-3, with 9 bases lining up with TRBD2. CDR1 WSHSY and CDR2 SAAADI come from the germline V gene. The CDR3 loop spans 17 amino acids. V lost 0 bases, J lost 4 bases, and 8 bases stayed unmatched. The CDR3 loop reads CASSESTRGRAADTQYF. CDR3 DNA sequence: TGCGCCAGCAGTGAGTCGACTCGCGGGAGGGCCGCAGATACGCAGTATTTT.

CDR3 amino acids: CASSPGTGTTGELFF. Here the CDR3 DNA reads TGTGCCAGTAGTCCCGGGACAGGGACCACCGGGGAGCTGTTTTTT. The gene calls are TRBV19 and TRBJ2-2; 9 nucleotides align to TRBD1. CDR1 and CDR2 from the germline V gene are LNHDA and SQIVND (reference sequence). V trimming: 5 bases; J trimming: 4 bases; junction bases outside the gene matches: 5. The CDR3 is 15 residues long.

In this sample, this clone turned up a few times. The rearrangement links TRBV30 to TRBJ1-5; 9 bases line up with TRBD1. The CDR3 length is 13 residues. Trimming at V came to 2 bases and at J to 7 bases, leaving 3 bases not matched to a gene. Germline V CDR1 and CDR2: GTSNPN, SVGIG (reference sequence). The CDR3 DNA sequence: TGTGCCTGGAGTCAGGGACAGGGACAGCCCCAGCATTTT. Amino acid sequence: CAWSQGQGQPQHF.

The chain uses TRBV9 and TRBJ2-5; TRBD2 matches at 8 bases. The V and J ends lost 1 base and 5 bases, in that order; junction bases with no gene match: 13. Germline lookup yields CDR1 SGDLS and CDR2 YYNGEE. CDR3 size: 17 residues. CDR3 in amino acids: CASSVSGGRTYSETQYF. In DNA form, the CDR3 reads TGTGCCAGCAGCGTATCTGGCGGGAGGACCTATTCCGAGACCCAGTACTTC.

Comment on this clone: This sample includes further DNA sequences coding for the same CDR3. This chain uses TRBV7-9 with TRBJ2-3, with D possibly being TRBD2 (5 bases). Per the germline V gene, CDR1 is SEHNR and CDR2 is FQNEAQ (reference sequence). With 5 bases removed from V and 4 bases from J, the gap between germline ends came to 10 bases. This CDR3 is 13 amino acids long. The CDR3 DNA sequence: TGTGCCAGCAGCCCACGCGGGCCAGATACGCAGTATTTT. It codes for CASSPRGPDTQYF.